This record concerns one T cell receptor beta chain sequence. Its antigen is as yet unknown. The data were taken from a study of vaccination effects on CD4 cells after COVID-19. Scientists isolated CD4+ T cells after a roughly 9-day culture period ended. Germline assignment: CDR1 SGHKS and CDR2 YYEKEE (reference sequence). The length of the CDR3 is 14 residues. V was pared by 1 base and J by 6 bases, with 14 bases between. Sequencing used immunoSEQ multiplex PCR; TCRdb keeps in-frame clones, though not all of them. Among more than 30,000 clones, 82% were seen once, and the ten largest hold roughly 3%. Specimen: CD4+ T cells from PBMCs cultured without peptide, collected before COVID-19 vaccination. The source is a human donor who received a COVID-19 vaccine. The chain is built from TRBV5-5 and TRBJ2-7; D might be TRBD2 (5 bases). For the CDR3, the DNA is TGTGCCAGCAGCTTGTTGGCGGGTTCCGGCGAGCAGTACGTC. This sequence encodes CASSLLAGSGEQYV.